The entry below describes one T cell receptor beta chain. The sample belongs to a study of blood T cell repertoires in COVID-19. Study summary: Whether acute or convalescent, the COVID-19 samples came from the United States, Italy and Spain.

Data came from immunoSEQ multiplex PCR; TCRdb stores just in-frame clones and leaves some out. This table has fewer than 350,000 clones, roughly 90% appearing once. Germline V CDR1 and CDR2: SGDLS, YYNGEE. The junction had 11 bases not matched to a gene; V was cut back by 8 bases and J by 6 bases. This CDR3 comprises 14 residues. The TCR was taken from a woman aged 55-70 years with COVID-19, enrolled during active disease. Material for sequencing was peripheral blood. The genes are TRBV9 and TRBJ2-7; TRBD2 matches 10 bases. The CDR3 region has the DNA TGTGCCAGTACTAGCGGGGCCCCAGGGGCCGAGCAGTACTTC. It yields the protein CASTSGAPGAEQYF.